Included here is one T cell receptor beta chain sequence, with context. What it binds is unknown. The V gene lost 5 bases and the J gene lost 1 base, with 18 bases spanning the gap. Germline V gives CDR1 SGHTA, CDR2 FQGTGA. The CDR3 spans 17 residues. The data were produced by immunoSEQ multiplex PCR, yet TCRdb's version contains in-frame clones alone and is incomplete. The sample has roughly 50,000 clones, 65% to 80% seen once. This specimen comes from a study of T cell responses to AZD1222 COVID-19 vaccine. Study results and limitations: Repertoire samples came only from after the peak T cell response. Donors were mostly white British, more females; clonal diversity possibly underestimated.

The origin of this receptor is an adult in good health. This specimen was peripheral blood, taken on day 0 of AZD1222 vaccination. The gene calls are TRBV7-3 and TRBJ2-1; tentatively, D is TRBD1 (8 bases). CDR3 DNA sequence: TGTGCCAGCAGCGCAGGGAGGGGGACAGGTTCCTACAATGAGCAGTTCTTC. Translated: CASSAGRGTGSYNEQFF.